The 28 T cell receptor beta chains listed next were all sequenced from one sample in a study of Tregs in tolerant kidney transplant recipients. Here immunoSEQ multiplex PCR was the method, and the copy in TCRdb shows in-frame clones only, minus some. Its table records about 48,000 clones. The sequencing used CD4+ T cells from blood, collected before the transplant. The receptors come from a human donor who received a combined kidney and bone marrow transplant.

With regard to this clone: The read ends 3 residues shy of where the CDR3 ends; the end is completed using the germline J gene. The chain has TRBV7-2 and TRBJ2-7, with 8 bases fitting TRBD2. The CDR3 is 15 residues long. V lost 1 base and J lost 6; bases outside the gene matches: 8. Germline V gene sequence: CDR1 SGHTA, CDR2 FQGNSA. The CDR3 protein is CASSLGRSGRLEQYF. Incomplete CDR3 DNA: TGTGCCAGCAGCTTAGGGCGCAGCGGGAGACTCGAG.

Of note for this clone: The DNA ends 3 residues before the CDR3 does, and the rest of the CDR3 is filled in from the germline J gene. The chain combines TRBV6-2 or TRBV6-3 with TRBJ2-3; 9 nucleotides align to TRBD1. This CDR3 contains 16 residues. With 2 bases clipped from V and 4 bases from J, the junction kept 7 bases outside the gene matches. Germline V CDR1 and CDR2: MNHEY, SVGEGT. Partial CDR3 DNA: TGTGCCAGCAGTTACGGGACAGGGATCGACTCAGATACG. It encodes CASSYGTGIDSDT. Given in full, the CDR3 is CASSYGTGIDSDTQYF.

About this clone itself: The read halts 3 residues ahead of the CDR3 end, with the missing end drawn from the germline J gene. The chain couples TRBV29-1 to TRBJ1-3; D uncertain. The germline CDR1 and CDR2 sequences are SQVTM and ANQGSEA. CDR3 length: 12 residues. Trimming took off 4 bases at V and 1 base at J, with 5 bases between the two ends. The CDR3 bases that were read are TGCAGCGTTGTTCCGTCTGGAAACACC. It encodes CSVVPSGNT. The whole CDR3 is CSVVPSGNTIYF.

With regard to this clone: The CDR3 end lies 3 residues beyond the end of the read and is filled in from the germline J gene. This chain joins TRBV18 and TRBJ1-5; 7 bases align to TRBD1. V lost 4 bases to trimming and J lost 3 bases; unmatched junction nucleotides: 9. The CDR3 is made up of 16 amino acids. Germline values: CDR1 KGHSH, CDR2 LQKENI. CDR3 in amino acids: CASSLGTADINQPQHF. The CDR3 bases that were read are TGTGCCAGCTCACTCGGGACAGCGGATATCAATCAGCCC.

As regards this clone: The sequence runs out 3 residues before the end of the CDR3; the remainder is reconstructed from the germline J gene. V gene TRBV5-1 combines with J gene TRBJ2-2; 12 bases align to TRBD2. CDR3 length: 15 amino acids. In germline, CDR1 is SGHRS, CDR2 YFSETQ. With V trimmed by 4 bases and J by 6 bases, 4 bases remained unmatched. The CDR3 is CASSQTSGSSGELFF. CDR3 DNA, as far as it was read: TGCGCCAGCAGCCAGACTAGCGGGAGCTCCGGGGAG.

Points on this clone: The sequence runs out 3 residues before the end of the CDR3; the remainder is reconstructed from the germline J gene. The genes are TRBV20-1 and TRBJ2-7; maybe TRBD1 (5 bases). V lost 3 bases and J lost 0, with 15 bases in between. The length of the CDR3 is 15 residues. Germline V CDR1 and CDR2: DFQATT, SNEGSKA (reference sequence). The DNA read from the CDR3 is TGCAGTGCTAGCTTCGCGTCAGGGAACTCCTACGAG. The encoded protein is CSASFASGNSYE. The whole CDR3 protein is CSASFASGNSYEQYF.

Concerning this clone: The read halts 3 residues ahead of the CDR3 end, with the missing end drawn from the germline J gene. The chain employs TRBV19 and TRBJ1-5; D gene ambiguous. The V end lost 2 bases, the J end lost 7 bases, and 9 bases lay between the germline ends. In germline, CDR1 is LNHDA, CDR2 SQIVND (reference sequence). This CDR3 has 13 residues. CDR3 bases read: TGTGCCAGTAGTATACAGGTGACCCAGCCC. Its protein is CASSIQVTQP. The whole CDR3 protein is CASSIQVTQPQHF.

To note about this clone: The read terminates 3 residues ahead of where the CDR3 ends, so the germline J gene completes it. This chain uses TRBV6-1 with TRBJ1-4; D is uncertain. Trimming removed 3 bases at V and 2 bases at J, with 10 bases between. Germline V gene data show CDR1 as MNHNS and CDR2 as SASEGT. The CDR3 loop spans 15 amino acids. This CDR3 is CASSDSATTNEKLFF. The DNA read from the CDR3 is TGTGCCAGCAGTGATTCCGCTACCACTAATGAAAAA.

Comment on this clone: From the germline J gene comes the end of the CDR3, since the read stops 3 residues before it. This rearrangement joins TRBV7-2 to TRBJ1-2; no definite D call. The V and J ends lost 4 bases and 4 bases respectively, with 13 bases between them. CDR1 is SGHTA and CDR2 is FQGNSA in the germline V gene. The CDR3 has 14 residues. The CDR3 region is CASSSSQAGYGYTF. The covered CDR3 bases are TGTGCCAGCAGCTCCAGTCAGGCTGGCTATGGC.

The CDR3 protein is CASREGAVGQETQYF. The sequenced CDR3 bases are TGTGCCAGCAGGGAAGGGGCAGTGGGACAAGAGACC. The V gene is TRBV5-8, the J gene TRBJ2-5; possibly TRBD1 for D (5 bases). The read halts 3 residues ahead of the CDR3 end, with the missing end drawn from the germline J gene. With 5 bases removed from V and 2 bases from J, the gap between germline ends came to 16 bases. CDR3 size: 15 residues. From germline, CDR1 is SGHTS and CDR2 YDEGEE.

Concerning this clone itself: The read falls 3 residues short of the CDR3 end, and the missing part is taken from the germline J gene. The chain recombines TRBV30 with TRBJ1-2; 8 bases agree with TRBD1. Germline CDR1 is GTSNPN and CDR2 is SVGIG (reference sequence). V lost 4 bases to trimming and J lost 2 bases; unmatched junction nucleotides: 3. This CDR3 is built from 13 residues. CDR3 residues: CAWIQGANYGYTF. The CDR3 bases that were read are TGTGCCTGGATTCAGGGGGCGAACTATGGC.

As to this clone: The CDR3 end is not reached by the read, which stops 3 residues before it; the germline J gene fills it in. The V gene is TRBV7-6, the J gene TRBJ2-5; D is perhaps TRBD1 (5 bases). The CDR3 spans 13 residues. Germline CDR1 SGHVS, CDR2 FNYEAQ. Trimming shortened V by 3 bases and J by 2 bases, and 7 bases separated the two germline ends. The DNA read from the CDR3 is TGTGCCAGCAGCTTCCACAGGCAAGAGACC. Protein sequence: CASSFHRQET. The whole CDR3 region reads CASSFHRQETQYF.

Remarks on this clone: The DNA ends 3 residues before the CDR3 does, and the rest of the CDR3 is filled in from the germline J gene. The chain couples TRBV20-1 to TRBJ1-4, with 7 bases aligning to TRBD1. Germline V lookup: CDR1 DFQATT, CDR2 SNEGSKA (reference sequence). V shed 5 bases and J 10 bases; nucleotides not matched to a gene: 7. The CDR3 runs 12 residues. Partial CDR3 DNA: TGCAGTGCTCCCGACAGGGCTGGAAAA. It specifies CSAPDRAGK. The full CDR3 is CSAPDRAGKLFF.

With respect to this clone: The DNA ends 3 residues before the CDR3 does, and the rest of the CDR3 is filled in from the germline J gene. This chain uses TRBV5-1 with TRBJ2-2; possibly TRBD1 for D (5 bases). Looked up from germline, CDR1 is SGHRS and CDR2 is YFSETQ. This CDR3 is 15 amino acids long. V lost 4 bases, J lost 0 bases, and 10 bases lay in between. The CDR3: CASSVDRPNTGELFF. The sequenced CDR3 bases are TGCGCCAGCAGCGTAGACAGACCGAACACCGGGGAG. Full variable domain (missing parts from reference TRBV5-1 and TRBJ2-2): KAGVTQTPRYLIKTRGQQVTLSCSPISGHRSVSWYQQTPGQGLQFLFEYFSETQRNKGNFPGRFSGRQFSNSRSEMNVSTLELGDSALYLCASSVDRPNTGELFFGEGSRLTVL.

Note on this clone: The missing CDR3 end, 3 residues past where the read stops, is filled in from the germline J gene. The chain is built from TRBV20-1 and TRBJ2-5; TRBD2 might be the D (5 bases). Trimming pared 1 base from V and 4 bases from J, leaving 10 bases between. Germline V lookup: CDR1 DFQATT, CDR2 SNEGSKA (reference sequence). The CDR3 contains 13 residues. The sequenced part of the CDR3 DNA is TGCAGTGCTAGAGGTCTAGGAGGAGAGACC. Protein product: CSARGLGGET. The full CDR3 reads CSARGLGGETQYF.

As regards this clone: The CDR3 end is not reached by the read, which stops 3 residues before it; the germline J gene fills it in. The chain joins TRBV29-1 to TRBJ1-1; 10 bases are a match to TRBD1. V lost 7 bases and J lost 1; bases outside the gene matches: 3. The CDR3 sequence is 13 residues long. Per the germline V gene, CDR1 is SQVTM and CDR2 is ANQGSEA. CDR3 sequence reads: CSAGDRGNTEAFF. The sequenced CDR3 bases are TGCAGCGCCGGGGACAGGGGGAACACTGAA.

Regarding this clone: The CDR3 extends 3 residues past the end of the read, so its final part is completed from the germline J gene. The chain has TRBV20-1 and TRBJ1-2; possible D gene TRBD1, 5 bases. In germline, CDR1 is DFQATT, CDR2 SNEGSKA (reference sequence). CDR3 length equals 13 residues. Deletions cut 8 bases from V and 3 bases from J, with 16 bases between. The sequenced part of the CDR3 DNA is TGCAGTCCCCGGGGACTCTACCACTATGGC. It codes for CSPRGLYHYG. The whole CDR3 reads CSPRGLYHYGYTF.

Worth noting for this clone: Read data end 3 residues before the CDR3 end; the end is taken from the germline J gene. V gene TRBV5-5 combines with J gene TRBJ1-1; a weak D match, TRBD1 (6 bases). The V end lost 6 bases, the J end lost 5 bases, and 20 bases lay between the germline ends. This CDR3 has 15 residues. Germline CDR1 is SGHKS and CDR2 is YYEKEE (reference sequence). Partial CDR3 DNA: TGTGCCAGCATCCCCGTGATAGGGGGTTTTACTGAA. It translates to CASIPVIGGFTE. In full, the CDR3 is CASIPVIGGFTEAFF. Complete variable domain (other parts from reference TRBV5-5 and TRBJ1-1): DAGVTQSPTHLIKTRGQQVTLRCSPISGHKSVSWYQQVLGQGPQFIFQYYEKEERGRGNFPDRFSARQFPNYSSELNVNALLLGDSALYLCASIPVIGGFTEAFFGQGTRLTVV.

On this clone: The read terminates 3 residues before the CDR3 end, so the remaining end is supplied by the germline J gene. The V gene is TRBV7-2, the J gene TRBJ2-3, with D maybe TRBD2 (6 bases). V was trimmed by 3 bases and J by 0 bases, leaving 10 bases between them. Germline V lookup: CDR1 SGHTA, CDR2 FQGNSA. This CDR3 region has 15 residues. The CDR3 region is CASSFGRGSTDTQYF. The sequenced part of the CDR3 DNA is TGTGCCAGCAGCTTTGGGCGGGGAAGCACAGATACG.

With regard to this clone: From the germline J gene comes the end of the CDR3, since the read stops 3 residues before it. J is TRBJ1-2 and V is TRBV6-2 or TRBV6-3, with 7 bases identical to TRBD1. Per the germline V gene, CDR1 is MNHEY and CDR2 is SVGEGT. The CDR3 loop spans 13 amino acids. The part of the CDR3 DNA that was read is TGTGCCAGCAGTTACAGGGGGCATCGGGGC. This sequence encodes CASSYRGHRG. The CDR3 in full is CASSYRGHRGYTF.

Of note for this clone: The CDR3 is cut off 3 residues early in the read; its end comes from the germline J gene. The V gene is TRBV29-1, the J gene TRBJ2-7; D remains unclear. V lost 6 bases and J 1 base, leaving 7 bases between the germline ends. The CDR3 spans 11 residues. Per germline, CDR1 SQVTM and CDR2 ANQGSEA. The CDR3 loop reads CSVLFSYEQYF. The DNA read from the CDR3 is TGCAGCGTCCTTTTTTCCTACGAG.

On this clone: Coverage ceases 3 residues before the CDR3 finishes, and the germline J gene fills in the end. The chain is built from TRBV20-1 and TRBJ1-3; D is uncertain. This CDR3 is 15 amino acids long. Germline CDR1 reads DFQATT; CDR2 reads SNEGSKA (reference sequence). Trimming took off 3 bases at V and 0 bases at J, with 12 bases between the two ends. Partial CDR3 DNA: TGCAGTGCTAGCTCAGGCTCCCTCTCTGGAAACACC. It specifies CSASSGSLSGNT. The whole CDR3 protein reads CSASSGSLSGNTIYF.

On this clone: Sequencing ends 3 residues short of the CDR3 end; the germline J gene provides the rest. The V and J genes are TRBV18 and TRBJ2-1, with TRBD1 matching 9 bases. The junction had 2 bases not matched to a gene; V was cut back by 6 bases and J by 2 bases. Germline V gives CDR1 KGHSH, CDR2 LQKENI. The CDR3 covers 14 residues. The sequenced CDR3 bases are TGTGCCAGCTCCGGACAGGGGACCTACAATGAG. Translation: CASSGQGTYNE. From start to end, the CDR3 is CASSGQGTYNEQFF. Supplemented by reference TRBV18 and TRBJ2-1, the full variable domain reads NAGVMQNPRHLVRRRGQEARLRCSPMKGHSHVYWYRQLPEEGLKFMVYLQKENIIDESGMPKERFSAEFPKEGPSILRIQQVVRGDSAAYFCASSGQGTYNEQFFGPGTRLTVL.

As for this clone: Sequencing ends 3 residues short of the CDR3 end; the germline J gene provides the rest. The chain employs TRBV29-1 and TRBJ2-3, with 8 bases matching TRBD1. Trimming took 6 bases from V and 2 from J; bases not matched to a gene: 16. Germline V gene data show CDR1 as SQVTM and CDR2 as ANQGSEA. The length of the CDR3 is 17 residues. The chain's CDR3 is CSVVPWTGKVNTDTQYF. CDR3 DNA (partial): TGCAGCGTAGTACCATGGACAGGGAAGGTGAACACAGATACG.

The CDR3 DNA, read in part, is TGTGCCAGTAGTGCAGGGGTAGTGAGCACAGATACG. This sequence encodes CASSAGVVSTDT. The whole CDR3 protein is CASSAGVVSTDTQYF. The rearrangement joins TRBV19 to TRBJ2-3; maybe TRBD1 (6 bases). The CDR3 end falls 3 residues outside the read, so it is completed with the germline J gene. This CDR3 has 15 residues. Germline V gene lookup returns CDR1 LNHDA and CDR2 SQIVND (reference sequence). V was clipped by 5 bases and J by 0 bases, with 12 bases between them.

In regard to this clone: The CDR3 end lies 3 residues beyond the end of the read and is filled in from the germline J gene. V and J are TRBV6-4 and TRBJ1-2, with D perhaps TRBD1 (5 bases). Germline V lookup: CDR1 MRHNA, CDR2 SNTAGT. CDR3 size: 15 residues. V dropped 6 bases and J dropped 7 bases, with 21 bases sitting between them. The sequenced part of the CDR3 DNA is TGTGCCAGCAGCGCCGTGTATGGCGGGGACGGTGGC. This gives the protein CASSAVYGGDGG. The whole CDR3 is CASSAVYGGDGGYTF.

Points on this clone: The read terminates 3 residues ahead of where the CDR3 ends, so the germline J gene completes it. This chain joins TRBV7-9 and TRBJ1-5, with D tentatively TRBD1 (6 bases). This CDR3 spans 15 amino acids. Trimming stripped 1 base from V and 7 bases from J, with 14 bases between. Germline V lookup: CDR1 SEHNR, CDR2 FQNEAQ (reference sequence). The CDR3 is CASSLGDKGRQPQHF. The CDR3 DNA, read in part, is TGTGCCAGCAGCTTAGGGGACAAAGGGAGGCAGCCC. Looking up the rest from reference TRBV7-9 and TRBJ1-5 gives the full variable domain: DTGVSQNPRHKITKRGQNVTFRCDPISEHNRLYWYRQTLGQGPEFLTYFQNEAQLEKSRLLSDRFSAERPKGSFSTLEIQRTEQGDSAMYLCASSLGDKGRQPQHFGDGTRLSIL.

As to this clone: The read falls 3 residues short of the CDR3 end, and the missing part is taken from the germline J gene. This rearrangement joins TRBV5-1 to TRBJ2-5, with D possibly TRBD2 on 5 matching bases. Trimming stripped 0 bases from V and 1 base from J, with 13 bases between. Germline loops: CDR1 SGHRS, CDR2 YFSETQ. The CDR3 covers 16 residues. Incomplete CDR3 DNA: TGCGCCAGCAGCTTGGTTCCAGGACTCAGCCAAGAGACC. Encoded protein: CASSLVPGLSQET. The entire CDR3 is CASSLVPGLSQETQYF. Supplemented by reference TRBV5-1 and TRBJ2-5, the full variable domain reads KAGVTQTPRYLIKTRGQQVTLSCSPISGHRSVSWYQQTPGQGLQFLFEYFSETQRNKGNFPGRFSGRQFSNSRSEMNVSTLELGDSALYLCASSLVPGLSQETQYFGPGTRLLVL.